This passage covers 27 T cell receptor beta chains from one sample sequenced in a study of shared clonotypes between healthy human individuals. Assay: immunoSEQ multiplex PCR; the TCRdb copy retains only in-frame clones and omits some. The table has some 2,000,000 clones, more than 90% seen once. The specimen sequenced was naive CD4+ T cells sorted from blood. This sample's subset: CD45RA+ positively selected. Receptors were obtained from a man in his late teens or twenties in good health.

The chain is built from TRBV28 and TRBJ2-7; D possibly uses TRBD1 or TRBD2 (6 bases each). The CDR3 sequence is 13 residues long. V lost 7 bases and J lost 6, with 16 bases in between. Germline V gene lookup returns CDR1 MDHEN and CDR2 SYDVKM. The CDR3 DNA follows: TGTGCCAGCACCCTGACAGGAGGGGGCGAGCAGTACTTC. Translated: CASTLTGGGEQYF.

The V gene is TRBV2, the J gene TRBJ2-5, with TRBD2 identical over 12 bases. Germline trimming cut 5 bases from V and 5 bases from J; bases unmatched to any gene: 12. Germline CDR1 SNHLY, CDR2 FYNNEI. This CDR3 is built from 17 residues. DNA of the CDR3: TGTGCCAGCAGTACAGCACCAGGACTAGCGGGGCGGGAGACCCAGTACTTC. This encodes CASSTAPGLAGRETQYF.

The chain combines TRBV7-6 with TRBJ1-6; possibly TRBD1 for D (6 bases). This CDR3 contains 14 residues. V lost 5 bases and J 6 bases, leaving 11 bases between the germline ends. Germline V CDR1 and CDR2: SGHVS, FNYEAQ. This CDR3 reads CASSQTGSNSPLHF. The CDR3 coding sequence is TGTGCCAGCAGCCAAACAGGGAGTAATTCACCCCTCCACTTT.

This clone was detected once. The J gene is TRBJ2-7, the V gene TRBV9; tentatively, D is TRBD1 (6 bases). V was shortened by 0 bases and J by 4 bases, with 14 bases between the two germline ends. This CDR3 has 15 amino acids. Germline V gives CDR1 SGDLS, CDR2 YYNGEE. The CDR3 DNA reads TGTGCCAGCAGCGTAGGAGGGGGTGAAGAATACGAGCAGTACTTC. Protein: CASSVGGGEEYEQYF.

This rearrangement joins TRBV29-1 to TRBJ2-3; D may be TRBD2 (6 bases). The CDR3 contains 14 residues. Germline V gene sequence: CDR1 SQVTM, CDR2 ANQGSEA. V was clipped by 3 bases and J by 2 bases, with 12 bases between them. The DNA of the CDR3 is TGCAGCGTTGACGGGACTGATAACACAGATACGCAGTATTTT. It specifies CSVDGTDNTDTQYF.

The V gene is TRBV5-1, the J gene TRBJ1-1; tentatively, D is TRBD1 (5 bases). Trimming stripped 0 bases from V and 7 bases from J, with 7 bases between. Germline V gene data show CDR1 as SGHRS and CDR2 as YFSETQ. The CDR3 runs 12 residues. In DNA form, the CDR3 reads TGCGCCAGCAGCTTGGCCGACAGTGAAGCTTTCTTT. It is translated as CASSLADSEAFF.

The chain joins TRBV6-5 to TRBJ2-1; 11 nucleotides agree with TRBD1. The V and J ends lost 0 bases and 4 bases, in that order; junction bases with no gene match: 2. The germline gives CDR1 MNHEY, CDR2 SVGAGI. The CDR3 extends over 16 amino acids. For the CDR3, the DNA is TGTGCCAGCAGTTACTCTGGACAGGGGGCTTACAATGAGCAGTTCTTC. Translation gives CASSYSGQGAYNEQFF.

The chain recombines TRBV18 with TRBJ2-2; 9 nucleotides align to TRBD2. V shed 4 bases and J 4 bases; nucleotides not matched to a gene: 4. CDR1 and CDR2 from the germline V gene are KGHSH and LQKENI. CDR3 length: 15 amino acids. The CDR3 protein is CASSLAGAITGELFF. The DNA of the CDR3 is TGTGCCAGCTCACTAGCGGGAGCGATCACCGGGGAGCTGTTTTTT.

The chain uses TRBV30 and TRBJ1-5, with D possibly matching TRBD1 (5 bases). CDR1 and CDR2 from the germline V gene are GTSNPN and SVGIG (reference sequence). CDR3 length equals 14 residues. The V and J ends lost 1 base and 3 bases respectively, with 10 bases between them. The DNA of the CDR3 is TGTGCCTGGAGTGAGGGGACCTACAATCAGCCCCAGCATTTT. It translates to CAWSEGTYNQPQHF.

The J gene is TRBJ2-1, the V gene TRBV29-1, with 14 nucleotides matching TRBD2. The CDR3 contains 19 residues. The junction had 17 bases not matched to a gene; V was cut back by 2 bases and J by 8 bases. Germline-derived CDR1 and CDR2 are SQVTM and ANQGSEA. CDR3 sequence (DNA): TGCAGCGTTGAATCGGCGGGCGGGGCTGGGACTAGCGGGAGCTATGAGCAGTTCTTC. It translates to CSVESAGGAGTSGSYEQFF.

The chain carries TRBV6-1 and TRBJ2-7, with unresolved D. The CDR3 has 16 residues. V dropped 1 base and J dropped 0 bases, with 13 bases sitting between them. Germline-derived CDR1 and CDR2 are MNHNS and SASEGT. The CDR3 DNA sequence: TGTGCCAGCAGTGAAGTATCACACCCAATCTCCTACGAGCAGTACTTC. This encodes CASSEVSHPISYEQYF.

The chain employs TRBV7-8 and TRBJ2-7, with D perhaps TRBD2 (6 bases). Germline V CDR1 and CDR2: SGHVS, FQNEAQ. The CDR3 runs 17 residues. The V end lost 0 bases, the J end lost 6 bases, and 21 bases lay between the germline ends. CDR3: CASSLARSRDSRGEQYF. In DNA, the CDR3 is TGTGCCAGCAGCTTAGCGCGGAGTAGGGACTCGAGGGGCGAGCAGTACTTC.

Details on this clone: Other nucleotide sequences from this sample produce the same CDR3. V and J are TRBV2 and TRBJ1-5; possibly TRBD1 for D (5 bases). The V gene's germline CDR1 is SNHLY and CDR2 FYNNEI. This CDR3 is built from 15 residues. The V end was cut by 0 bases, the J end by 4 bases, with 10 bases between. CDR3 nucleotide sequence: TGTGCCAGCAGTGAAGCGCTGGGGGGGAATCAGCCCCAGCATTTT. Amino acids: CASSEALGGNQPQHF.

Remarks on this clone: Other DNA sequences in this sample translate to the same CDR3. CDR3 nucleotide sequence: TGTGCCAGCAGGACAGGGCTTACCTACGAGCAGTACTTC. It translates to CASRTGLTYEQYF. V gene TRBV27 combines with J gene TRBJ2-7, with 7 bases fitting TRBD1. This CDR3 is 13 amino acids long. With 6 bases clipped from V and 2 bases from J, the junction kept 4 bases outside the gene matches. Germline lookup yields CDR1 MNHEY and CDR2 SMNVEV (reference sequence).

V gene TRBV21-1 combines with J gene TRBJ1-5. TRBV21-1 represents a pseudogene. This CDR3 has 11 residues. Here the CDR3 DNA reads TGTGCCAGCAGCAAAAATCAGCCCCAGCATTTT. Amino acid sequence: CASSKNQPQHF.

V and J are TRBV1 and TRBJ1-1. TRBV1 is flagged as a pseudogene. The CDR3 is 17 amino acids. CDR3 residues: CTSSKTGGSSMNTEAFF. As DNA, the CDR3 is TGCACCAGCAGCAAAACGGGGGGGAGTAGCATGAACACTGAAGCTTTCTTT.

This sequence joins TRBV7-2 and TRBJ1-6; D is unresolved. Germline-derived CDR1 and CDR2 are SGHTA and FQGNSA. Trimming pared 2 bases from V and 0 bases from J, leaving 8 bases between. This CDR3 has 16 amino acids. CDR3 bases: TGTGCCAGCAGCTTATCCCCGAGCTCCTATAATTCACCCCTCCACTTT. Its translation: CASSLSPSSYNSPLHF.

Of note for this clone: The same CDR3 can be traced to other DNA sequences in this sample. The chain uses TRBV18 and TRBJ2-3; 7 positions agree with TRBD1. This CDR3 is 13 amino acids long. V lost 5 bases to trimming and J lost 5 bases; unmatched junction nucleotides: 4. Germline V lookup: CDR1 KGHSH, CDR2 LQKENI. The CDR3 loop is CASSSDRVDTQYF. The DNA of the CDR3 is TGTGCCAGCTCATCAGACAGGGTAGATACGCAGTATTTT.

J is TRBJ2-5 and V is TRBV5-6; D is ambiguous. The germline V and J ends were trimmed by 1 base and 2 bases, with 9 bases remaining between them. Germline V gene sequence: CDR1 SGHDT, CDR2 YYEEEE. The CDR3 length is 14 residues. The CDR3 DNA sequence: TGTGCCAGCAGCTTGTTTCACAGACAAGAGACCCAGTACTTC. It translates to CASSLFHRQETQYF.

The chain has TRBV9 and TRBJ2-3, with TRBD2 as a possible D gene (6 bases). Per the germline V gene, CDR1 is SGDLS and CDR2 is YYNGEE. V was cut by 4 bases and J by 2 bases, with 20 bases left in between. The CDR3 runs to 17 residues. The CDR3, as DNA: TGTGCCAGCAGCCCCAGAGGAGGGAGGAGCACCACAGATACGCAGTATTTT. This encodes CASSPRGGRSTTDTQYF.

Turning to this clone: Distinct nucleotide sequences in the sample also encode this CDR3. This chain connects TRBV30 to TRBJ1-2; a weak D match, TRBD1 (5 bases). Germline V gene data show CDR1 as GTSNPN and CDR2 as SVGIG (reference sequence). The CDR3 consists of 13 residues. With 0 bases removed from V and 0 bases from J, the gap between germline ends came to 5 bases. The CDR3 DNA follows: TGTGCCTGGAGTGTGACAGCTAACTATGGCTACACCTTC. Amino acids: CAWSVTANYGYTF.

The chain has TRBV30 and TRBJ1-1, with 7 bases lining up with TRBD1. V lost 4 bases to trimming and J lost 0 bases; unmatched junction nucleotides: 5. This CDR3 contains 14 residues. In germline, CDR1 is GTSNPN, CDR2 SVGIG (reference sequence). This CDR3 reads CAWTRQGLNTEAFF. DNA for the CDR3: TGTGCCTGGACCCGACAGGGCTTGAACACTGAAGCTTTCTTT.

V gene TRBV10-1 combines with J gene TRBJ2-1, with 12 bases identical to TRBD1. With 6 bases clipped from V and 4 bases from J, the junction kept 4 bases outside the gene matches. The CDR3 runs to 15 residues. Germline V gene data show CDR1 as WNHNN and CDR2 as SYGVQD (reference sequence). The CDR3 sequence is CASSWDRGQYNEQFF. The CDR3 region has the DNA TGCGCCAGCAGCTGGGACAGGGGGCAATACAATGAGCAGTTCTTC.

This clone was counted a few times. The chain combines TRBV10-1 with TRBJ1-1; D is unresolved. Per germline, CDR1 WNHNN and CDR2 SYGVQD (reference sequence). CDR3 length equals 14 residues. Between the trimmed V and J ends, which lost 3 bases and 3 bases, there was a span of 11 bases. CDR3 in DNA: TGCGCCAGCAGTGAAGTGGGTGGGGACACTGAAGCTTTCTTT. This encodes CASSEVGGDTEAFF.

V gene TRBV9 combines with J gene TRBJ2-5, with D possibly called TRBD1 or TRBD2 (5 bases each). The ends were cut back, 4 bases at V and 3 bases at J, with 16 bases in the middle. Germline V gives CDR1 SGDLS, CDR2 YYNGEE. This CDR3 has 15 residues. The DNA of the CDR3 is TGTGCCAGCAGCACGGACACGGGAAAAGAAGAGACCCAGTACTTC. It codes for CASSTDTGKEETQYF.

The chain employs TRBV7-8 and TRBJ2-1; no firm D call. The germline CDR1 and CDR2 sequences are SGHVS and FQNEAQ. V was shortened by 1 base and J by 8 bases, with 12 bases between the two germline ends. This CDR3 has 14 residues. The CDR3 DNA reads TGTGCCAGCAGCTTAGTGCTGCCCGGAGATGAGCAGTTCTTC. This encodes CASSLVLPGDEQFF.

This clone was counted once. This chain joins TRBV19 and TRBJ2-1, with TRBD2 identical over 10 bases. The germline V gene encodes CDR1 LNHDA and CDR2 SQIVND (reference sequence). The CDR3 extends over 14 amino acids. The V and J ends lost 5 bases and 9 bases, in that order; junction bases with no gene match: 7. The CDR3: CASSPEAGGGEQFF. Written as DNA, the CDR3 is TGTGCCAGTAGTCCAGAAGCGGGAGGGGGTGAGCAGTTCTTC.